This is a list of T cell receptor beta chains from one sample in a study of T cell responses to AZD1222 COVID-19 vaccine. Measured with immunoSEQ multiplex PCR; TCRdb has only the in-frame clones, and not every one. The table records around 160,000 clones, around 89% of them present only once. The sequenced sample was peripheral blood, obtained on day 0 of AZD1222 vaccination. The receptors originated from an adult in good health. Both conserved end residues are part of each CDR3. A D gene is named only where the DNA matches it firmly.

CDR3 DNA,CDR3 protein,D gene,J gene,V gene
TGTGCCAGCAGCCCGGGACATGATAATTCACCCCTCCACTTT,CASSPGHDNSPLHF,NA,TRBJ1-6,TRBV3-1/TRBV3-2
TGTGCCAGCAGCAAACAGGGTGAAGAGACCCAGTACTTC,CASSKQGEETQYF,NA,TRBJ2-5,TRBV7-9
TGCAGCGTCGCGACCCGGGCGGGTCAGCCCCAGCATTTT,CSVATRAGQPQHF,NA,TRBJ1-5,TRBV29-1
TGCGCCAGCAGCTTGTTGGCGGGGGGAACCTACAATGAGCAGTTCTTC,CASSLLAGGTYNEQFF,TRBD2,TRBJ2-1,TRBV5-1
TGTGCCAGCAGCGCCCCGAGGGGAGGCCAAGAGACCCAGTACTTC,CASSAPRGGQETQYF,NA,TRBJ2-5,TRBV9
TGTGCCATCAGTGAGGCGACGGAAGACGAGCAGTACTTC,CAISEATEDEQYF,NA,TRBJ2-7,TRBV10-3
TGTGCCAGCAGCTTAGGCCAGATTAATGAGCAGTTCTTC,CASSLGQINEQFF,NA,TRBJ2-1,TRBV11-2
TGTGCTAGTGGTTTACAGGAAGGGCCCCAGCATTTT,CASGLQEGPQHF,NA,TRBJ1-5,TRBV12-5
TGCGCCAGCAGCCAAGAAGGACACTATAATCAGCCCCAGCATTTT,CASSQEGHYNQPQHF,NA,TRBJ1-5,TRBV4-1
TGTGCCAGCAGTTTAGGCGGGGGGGCAGGGTTTGGCTACACCTTC,CASSLGGGAGFGYTF,NA,TRBJ1-2,TRBV27
TGTGCCAGCAGCTTGACGTCGGATGAAAAACTGTTTTTT,CASSLTSDEKLFF,NA,TRBJ1-4,TRBV7-2
TGTGCCAGCAGCCAAGATGGTAGGGATAGGGGCTACACCTTC,CASSQDGRDRGYTF,NA,TRBJ1-2,TRBV3-1/TRBV3-2
TGTGCCAGCCGGCGTTCGGGGGGCCTACTTAACTATGGCTACACCTTC,CASRRSGGLLNYGYTF,NA,TRBJ1-2,TRBV19
TGTGCCAGCAGTGGGGGCCGGAGCTCCTACGAGCAGTACTTC,CASSGGRSSYEQYF,NA,TRBJ2-7,TRBV6-2/TRBV6-3
TGCGCCAGCAGCTTGAATAGCGGGGGGGCAGATACGCAGTATTTT,CASSLNSGGADTQYF,TRBD2,TRBJ2-3,TRBV5-1
TGTGCCAGCAGCTTCTCAAGGGGTACGGGCTACACCTTC,CASSFSRGTGYTF,NA,TRBJ1-2,TRBV11-3
TGTGCCACCAAAGGCGCACTCAATGAGCAGTTCTTC,CATKGALNEQFF,NA,TRBJ2-1,TRBV24-1
TGTGCCAGTAGTATGGGCCTCGGTCGGGACAGGGGGCAGTACTTC,CASSMGLGRDRGQYF,TRBD1,TRBJ2-7,TRBV19
TGTGCCAGCAGCCCGAGCCCCCAGGGGTATAGCAATCAGCCCCAGCATTTT,CASSPSPQGYSNQPQHF,NA,TRBJ1-5,TRBV3-1/TRBV3-2
TGCGCCAGCAGCTTGGGGGACAGGGTAGTCAATCAGCCCCAGCATTTT,CASSLGDRVVNQPQHF,TRBD1,TRBJ1-5,TRBV5-1